Each of the 22 T cell receptor beta chains below was sequenced from the same sample in a study of T cell repertoires in cytomegalovirus infection. MiXCR, applied by TCRdb to the reads, yields one record per CDR3 protein. The sample has approximately 400,000 distinct CDR3 sequences; 31% are singletons. Source material: PBMCs. These receptors all come from a human donor in good health (CMV status not recorded). Some clones in this sample may be carry-over from other donors' samples.

The CDR3 loop reads CASSQLGRGNNQPQHF. The CDR3 nucleotides read TGTGCCAGCAGTCAGCTAGGGCGCGGGAACAATCAGCCCCAGCATTTT. The chain links TRBV27 to TRBJ1-5; D unclear. This CDR3 spans 16 amino acids. The V gene's germline CDR1 is MNHEY and CDR2 SMNVEV (reference sequence). Trimming left V 5 bases short and J 3 bases short, with 17 bases between.

V usage is TRBV6-2 or TRBV6-3 and J usage is TRBJ2-6; 7 bases are a match to TRBD1. This CDR3 comprises 18 residues. Trimming at V came to 3 bases and at J to 3 bases, leaving 11 bases not matched to a gene. Germline CDR1 MNHEY, CDR2 SVGEGT. The CDR3 sequence: CASSYHDTGAGGANVLTF. DNA of the CDR3: TGTGCCAGCAGTTATCACGATACAGGGGCGGGTGGGGCCAACGTCCTGACTTTC.

This clonotype was recorded many times. This sequence joins TRBV4-1 and TRBJ2-1; D may be TRBD2 (7 bases). The V gene's germline CDR1 is MGHRA and CDR2 YSYEKL. V was clipped by 4 bases and J by 9 bases, with 22 bases between them. This CDR3 is 16 amino acids long. Written as DNA, the CDR3 is TGCGCCAGCAGCCCGCCGGGGACGGGGGGCCGGGGTGAGCAGTTCTTC. Amino acid sequence: CASSPPGTGGRGEQFF.

This clonotype was picked up many times. The chain is built from TRBV7-8 and TRBJ2-1; TRBD2 aligns across 13 bases. Germline trimming cut 6 bases from V and 6 bases from J; bases unmatched to any gene: 8. The CDR3 length is 16 residues. Germline V gene data show CDR1 as SGHVS and CDR2 as FQNEAQ. The CDR3 region is CASRGLAGERGNEQFF. CDR3 DNA sequence: TGTGCCAGCAGAGGACTAGCGGGGGAACGGGGCAATGAGCAGTTCTTC.

The chain is built from TRBV29-1 and TRBJ2-1, with TRBD1 identical over 7 bases. Trimming took 5 bases from V and 7 from J; bases not matched to a gene: 5. Germline loops: CDR1 SQVTM, CDR2 ANQGSEA. The CDR3 runs 12 residues. CDR3 bases: TGCAGCGTTCGGGACAGTGGGAATGAGCAGTTCTTC. Its protein is CSVRDSGNEQFF.

This clonotype has only one observation. The genes are TRBV19 and TRBJ2-7, with D perhaps TRBD1 or TRBD2 (5 bases each). CDR3 length equals 13 residues. With 5 bases removed from V and 2 bases from J, the gap between germline ends came to 10 bases. Germline assignment: CDR1 LNHDA and CDR2 SQIVND (reference sequence). The CDR3 loop reads CASSAREPYEQYF. The CDR3 DNA reads TGTGCCAGTAGTGCCAGGGAGCCCTACGAGCAGTACTTC.

The chain links TRBV15 to TRBJ1-1, with TRBD1 identical over 8 bases. Per germline, CDR1 LNHNV and CDR2 YYDKDF (reference sequence). The junction had 10 bases not matched to a gene; V was cut back by 3 bases and J by 1 base. CDR3 length equals 17 residues. The CDR3 spells CATSSSFLGQENTEAFF. As DNA, the CDR3 is TGTGCCACCAGCAGTTCCTTCCTGGGACAGGAGAACACTGAAGCTTTCTTT.

Remarks on this clonotype: The CDR3 ends on some other residue instead of the conserved phenylalanine or tryptophan, so this is likely a read error. The chain links TRBV25-1 to TRBJ1-2, with 10 bases matching TRBD1. The CDR3 sequence is 13 residues long. CDR1 is MGHDK and CDR2 is SYGVNS in the germline V gene. Unmatched junction bases numbered 4, after V lost 6 bases and J lost 6 bases. The CDR3, as DNA: TGTGCCAGCAGAAGGACAGGGGGTAATGGCTACACCTTA. It codes for CASRRTGGNGYTL.

The V call is TRBV20-1, the J call TRBJ2-3, with a weak D call TRBD1 (5 bases). Germline loops: CDR1 DFQATT, CDR2 SNEGSKA (reference sequence). This CDR3 comprises 14 residues. The ends were cut back, 7 bases at V and 1 base at J, with 15 bases in the middle. The CDR3 nucleotides read TGCAGTGTTTCGCTCAGGGTGGGCACAGATACGCAGTATTTT. Protein product: CSVSLRVGTDTQYF.

With regard to this clonotype: A clone one base away is much larger, so this may be a read error. This CDR3 fails to terminate in the conserved phenylalanine or tryptophan, so it likely reflects a read error. The rearrangement links TRBV28 to TRBJ2-1, with 10 positions matching TRBD2. The CDR3 is 16 amino acids. Germline lookup yields CDR1 MDHEN and CDR2 SYDVKM. V dropped 4 bases and J dropped 4; count of bases not matched to a gene: 7. DNA for the CDR3: TGTGCCAGCAGTTCTAGCACTAGCGGGGAGTACAATGAGCAGTTCTTA. Translating gives CASSSSTSGEYNEQFL.

The chain is built from TRBV7-3 and TRBJ1-1; D is possibly TRBD1 (6 bases). The CDR3 extends over 13 amino acids. V shed 2 bases and J shed 10 bases, with 14 bases lying between them. Germline CDR1 and CDR2: SGHTA and FQGTGA. The CDR3 nucleotides read TGTGCCAGCAGCTTAGGAGCCGACAGGCGAGCTTTCTTT. Translating it yields CASSLGADRRAFF.

This clonotype was seen a handful of times. This rearrangement joins TRBV18 to TRBJ1-5; 10 bases map to TRBD1. Losses at the gene ends were 3 bases for V and 2 bases for J; bases not matched to a gene: 4. The length of the CDR3 is 16 residues. Looked up from germline, CDR1 is KGHSH and CDR2 is LQKENI. The CDR3 coding sequence is TGTGCCAGCTCACCGACAGGGGGCTTAGGCAATCAGCCCCAGCATTTT. This encodes CASSPTGGLGNQPQHF.

The V gene is TRBV19, the J gene TRBJ2-1; no firm D call. CDR3 length: 15 residues. Germline-derived CDR1 and CDR2 are LNHDA and SQIVND (reference sequence). The V end lost 7 bases, the J end lost 2 bases, and 15 bases lay between the germline ends. CDR3 loop: CASMPDRSAYNEQFF. CDR3 DNA sequence: TGTGCCAGTATGCCGGACCGAAGCGCCTACAATGAGCAGTTCTTC.

The chain recombines TRBV2 with TRBJ1-3, with a tentative D call TRBD1 (5 bases). This CDR3 is 15 amino acids long. Germline loops: CDR1 SNHLY, CDR2 FYNNEI. V lost 6 bases to trimming and J lost 0 bases, with 12 bases between them. CDR3 coding DNA: TGTGCCAGCAGCCTACAGGAGAACTCTGGAAACACCATATATTTT. The encoded protein is CASSLQENSGNTIYF.

V is TRBV20-1 and J is TRBJ1-1; 7 bases align to TRBD1. From germline, CDR1 is DFQATT and CDR2 SNEGSKA (reference sequence). The V and J ends lost 2 bases and 3 bases, in that order; junction bases with no gene match: 3. This CDR3 comprises 13 residues. Here the CDR3 reads CSARRGLDTEAFF. The DNA of the CDR3 is TGCAGTGCTAGAAGGGGGCTGGACACTGAAGCTTTCTTT.

This clonotype showed up just a few times. The gene calls are TRBV11-2 and TRBJ2-7; 9 bases map to TRBD2. CDR1 is SGHAT, CDR2 FQNNGV, per germline. This CDR3 is 13 amino acids long. J was trimmed by 3 bases and V by 5 bases; bases with no gene match: 2. The CDR3 spells CASSRGGGYEQYF. As DNA, the CDR3 is TGTGCCAGCAGCCGCGGGGGGGGCTACGAGCAGTACTTC.

The chain joins TRBV6-2 or TRBV6-3 to TRBJ2-1, with 9 bases identical to TRBD1. This CDR3 contains 15 residues. J was trimmed by 3 bases and V by 6 bases; bases with no gene match: 6. Germline CDR1 MNHEY, CDR2 SVGEGT. CDR3 sequence (DNA): TGTGCCAGCAGGGGAAGACAGGGGGACTACAATGAGCAGTTCTTC. Encoded protein: CASRGRQGDYNEQFF.

This clonotype was observed a handful of times. The chain carries TRBV12-3 or TRBV12-4 and TRBJ2-1; 8 bases map to TRBD2. The CDR3 sequence is 15 residues long. V was pared by 7 bases and J by 1 base, with 6 bases of the junction left unmatched. Here the CDR3 DNA reads TGTGCCAGCATCGACCGGGGGGGTTCCTACAATGAGCAGTTCTTC. This translates into CASIDRGGSYNEQFF.

This clonotype showed up just a few times. J is TRBJ1-6 and V is TRBV25-1; D might be TRBD1 (5 bases). V was shortened by 6 bases and J by 10 bases, with 16 bases between the two germline ends. The CDR3 covers 14 residues. CDR1 is MGHDK, CDR2 SYGVNS, per germline. The CDR3 region is CASSFGHLTSPLHF. The CDR3 bases are TGTGCCAGCAGCTTCGGACACCTTACATCACCCCTCCACTTT.

The chain links TRBV24-1 to TRBJ2-1; maybe TRBD1 (5 bases). V gave up 4 bases and J gave up 8 bases, with 17 bases separating them. There are 15 residues in the CDR3. The V gene's germline CDR1 is KGHDR and CDR2 SFDVKD. The CDR3, as DNA: TGTGCCACCAGTGACCCCGGGCAGGGTAAAGATGAGCAGTTCTTC. Protein product: CATSDPGQGKDEQFF.

The V gene is TRBV10-3, the J gene TRBJ2-7, with D perhaps assigned TRBD1 or TRBD2 (6 bases each). Germline V gene data show CDR1 as ENHRY and CDR2 as SYGVKD. V lost 6 bases and J lost 2, with 17 bases in between. The CDR3 runs 15 residues. CDR3 residues: CAISKKGGLPYEQYF. CDR3 coding DNA: TGTGCCATCAGCAAAAAAGGGGGGCTCCCCTACGAGCAGTACTTC.

This clonotype was detected a few times. The CDR3 DNA follows: TGTGCCAGCAGGATACTTGGGGGGAATTCACCCCTCCACTTT. This sequence encodes CASRILGGNSPLHF. The V call is TRBV28, the J call TRBJ1-6; D is perhaps TRBD1 (5 bases). Germline values: CDR1 MDHEN, CDR2 SYDVKM. V lost 6 bases, J lost 7 bases, and 13 bases lay in between. The CDR3 covers 14 residues.